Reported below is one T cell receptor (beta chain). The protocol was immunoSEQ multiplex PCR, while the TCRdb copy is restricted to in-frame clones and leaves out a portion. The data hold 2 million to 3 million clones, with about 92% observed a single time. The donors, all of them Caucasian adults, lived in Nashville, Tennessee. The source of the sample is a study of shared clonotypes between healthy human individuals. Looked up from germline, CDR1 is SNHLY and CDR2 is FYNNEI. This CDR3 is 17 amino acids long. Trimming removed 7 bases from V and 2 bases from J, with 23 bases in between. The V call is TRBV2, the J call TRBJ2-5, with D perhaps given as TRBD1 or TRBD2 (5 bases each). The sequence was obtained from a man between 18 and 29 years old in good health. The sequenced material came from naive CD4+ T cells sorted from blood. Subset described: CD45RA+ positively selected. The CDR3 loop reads CASTKHGGEGKQETQYF. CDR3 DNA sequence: TGTGCCAGCACCAAACATGGGGGTGAGGGGAAACAAGAGACCCAGTACTTC. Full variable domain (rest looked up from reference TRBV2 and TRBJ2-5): EPEVTQTPSHQVTQMGQEVILRCVPISNHLYFYWYRQILGQKVEFLVSFYNNEISEKSEIFDDQFSVERPDGSNFTLKIRSTKLEDSAMYFCASTKHGGEGKQETQYFGPGTRLLVL.